The 8 T cell receptor beta chains below come from one sample, sequenced in a study of T cell responses to AZD1222 COVID-19 vaccine. The assay was immunoSEQ multiplex PCR, and TCRdb's table has in-frame clones only and misses some. The repertoire includes 120,000 or so clones, roughly 90% of them detected once, and more than 7% sits in the top ten. The sequences come from peripheral blood, collected 28 days after the second AZD1222 dose. These receptors all stem from an adult who received the AZD1222 COVID-19 vaccine.

The chain joins TRBV19 to TRBJ2-7, with D possibly being TRBD1 (5 bases). Germline-derived CDR1 and CDR2 are LNHDA and SQIVND (reference sequence). The CDR3 is made up of 16 amino acids. Deletions cut 3 bases from V and 0 bases from J, with 15 bases between. Written as DNA, the CDR3 is TGTGCCAGTAGTATTGGTCCGGCAGGGTCCTCCTACGAGCAGTACTTC. Translating it yields CASSIGPAGSSYEQYF.

The CDR3 DNA is TGCAGCGGGGTAATAGGACAAGATGGCTACACCTTC. Its translation is CSGVIGQDGYTF. The chain combines TRBV29-1 with TRBJ1-2, with D perhaps TRBD1 (5 bases). The germline CDR1 and CDR2 sequences are SQVTM and ANQGSEA. The V and J ends lost 7 bases and 6 bases respectively, with 15 bases between them. The CDR3 totals 12 residues.

The chain employs TRBV13 and TRBJ1-1; D is unclear. The CDR3 is 15 amino acids. The germline V gene has CDR1 PRHDT and CDR2 FYEKMQ (reference sequence). V lost 5 bases to trimming and J lost 1 base, with 14 bases between them. The CDR3 DNA reads TGTGCCAGCAGCCCCCCGTTACACTCGAACACTGAAGCTTTCTTT. Protein product: CASSPPLHSNTEAFF.

This rearrangement joins TRBV5-1 to TRBJ2-2; a possible D gene is TRBD2 (5 bases). The CDR3 is made up of 14 amino acids. Trimming shortened V by 0 bases and J by 5 bases, and 8 bases separated the two germline ends. CDR1 is SGHRS and CDR2 is YFSETQ in the germline V gene. CDR3 in amino acids: CASSLVGETGELFF. Here the CDR3 DNA reads TGCGCCAGCAGCTTGGTTGGGGAGACCGGGGAGCTGTTTTTT. Drawing the rest from reference TRBV5-1 and TRBJ2-2, the complete variable domain is KAGVTQTPRYLIKTRGQQVTLSCSPISGHRSVSWYQQTPGQGLQFLFEYFSETQRNKGNFPGRFSGRQFSNSRSEMNVSTLELGDSALYLCASSLVGETGELFFGEGSRLTVL.

This chain connects TRBV11-2 to TRBJ2-3; no clear D. Germline CDR1 and CDR2: SGHAT and FQNNGV. V gave up 1 base and J gave up 5 bases, with 4 bases separating them. The CDR3 extends over 12 amino acids. The CDR3 loop reads CASSLVIDTQYF. For the CDR3, the DNA is TGTGCCAGCAGCTTAGTGATAGATACGCAGTATTTT.

This chain uses TRBV3-1 (or the pseudogene TRBV3-2) with TRBJ2-4; 8 nucleotides agree with TRBD1. Losses at the gene ends were 3 bases for V and 5 bases for J; bases not matched to a gene: 3. The germline V gene has CDR1 LGHDT and CDR2 YNNKEL (reference sequence). There are 14 residues in the CDR3. CDR3 amino acids: CASSHGTGENIQYF. The CDR3 coding sequence is TGTGCCAGCAGCCACGGGACAGGCGAAAACATTCAGTACTTC.

The CDR3 DNA follows: TGTGCCAGCAGTTTAATAGGGGGTACCACAGATACGCAGTATTTT. Translated: CASSLIGGTTDTQYF. This chain joins TRBV28 and TRBJ2-3; TRBD1 is a possible D gene (6 bases). Trimming removed 2 bases from V and 2 bases from J, with 11 bases in between. Germline V gene lookup returns CDR1 MDHEN and CDR2 SYDVKM. There are 15 residues in the CDR3.

The chain uses TRBV6-2 or TRBV6-3 and TRBJ1-2; D remains unclear. CDR3 size: 13 residues. Germline lookup yields CDR1 MNHEY and CDR2 SVGEGT. Trimming took 0 bases from V and 5 from J, leaving 7 bases between them. Here the CDR3 reads CASSYSPGYGYTF. CDR3 DNA sequence: TGTGCCAGCAGTTACTCGCCAGGATATGGCTACACCTTC.